This record looks at one T cell receptor beta chain sequence and its context. This entry belongs to a study of cytomegalovirus exposure and HLA in healthy donors. The CDR3 sequence is 11 residues long. Germline V gene sequence: CDR1 GTSNPN, CDR2 SVGIG (reference sequence). The V gene lost 7 bases and the J gene lost 5 bases, with 9 bases spanning the gap. Measured with immunoSEQ multiplex PCR; TCRdb has only the in-frame clones, and not every one. The sample lists about 330,000 clones; around 90% were seen once. The sample was PBMCs. The chain is built from TRBV30 and TRBJ2-1, with D unresolved. This receptor was taken from a woman aged 25-40 years in good health and CMV-seropositive. CDR3 DNA: TGTGCCTCCTCAATCGACAATGAGCAGTTCTTC. Its protein product is CASSIDNEQFF.